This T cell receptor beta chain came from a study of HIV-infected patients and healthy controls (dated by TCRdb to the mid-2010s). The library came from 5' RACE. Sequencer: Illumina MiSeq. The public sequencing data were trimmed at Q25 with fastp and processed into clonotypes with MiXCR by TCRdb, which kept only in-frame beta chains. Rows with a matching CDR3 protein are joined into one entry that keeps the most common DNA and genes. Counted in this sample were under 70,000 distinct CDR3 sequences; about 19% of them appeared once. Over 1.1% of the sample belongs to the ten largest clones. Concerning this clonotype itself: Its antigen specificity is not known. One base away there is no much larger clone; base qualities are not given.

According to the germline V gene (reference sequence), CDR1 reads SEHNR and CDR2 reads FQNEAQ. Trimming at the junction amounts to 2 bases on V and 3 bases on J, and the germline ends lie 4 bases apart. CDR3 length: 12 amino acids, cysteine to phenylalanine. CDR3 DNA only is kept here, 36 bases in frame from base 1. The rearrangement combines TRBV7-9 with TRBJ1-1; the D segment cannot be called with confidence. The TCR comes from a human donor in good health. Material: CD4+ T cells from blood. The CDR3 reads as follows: CASSLRYTEAFF. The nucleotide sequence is TGTGCCAGCAGCTTAAGGTACACTGAAGCTTTCTTT.